This T cell receptor beta chain was obtained from a study of Graves' ophthalmopathy and Graves' hyperthyroidism. V was shortened by 2 bases and J by 7 bases, with 17 bases between the two germline ends. This CDR3 is built from 15 residues. Per germline, CDR1 LNHNV and CDR2 YYDKDF (reference sequence). TCR beta CDR3 amplification used RNA transcripts. After a first-round RT-PCR with HTBI primers, a second-round multiplex PCR was run. TCRdb independently ran MiXCR on the multiplex PCR reads; one entry per CDR3 protein. Of some 750,000 distinct CDR3 sequences in the sample, roughly 40% were seen once. This clonotype appeared once.

The specimen was peripheral blood. The rearrangement uses TRBV15 and TRBJ1-1; D call uncertain. The source is an adult man with Graves' ophthalmopathy. The CDR3 here is CATSRKGSGKGEAFF. CDR3 DNA: TGTGCCACCAGCAGAAAGGGATCGGGAAAGGGTGAAGCTTTCTTT. Using reference TRBV15 and TRBJ1-1 for the parts outside the CDR3, the full variable domain is DAMVIQNPRYQVTQFGKPVTLSCSQTLNHNVMYWYQQKSSQAPKLLFHYYDKDFNNEADTPDNFQSRRPNTSFCFLDIRSPGLGDTAMYLCATSRKGSGKGEAFFGQGTRLTVV.